Shown below are 10 T cell receptor beta chains from a single sample sequenced in a study of blood T cell repertoires in COVID-19. Measured with immunoSEQ multiplex PCR; TCRdb has only the in-frame clones, and not every one. Altogether 40,000 or so clones are present, approximately 85% being singletons, with the ten largest covering about 4.2%. Sequences were obtained from peripheral blood. Source of these receptors: a man between 60 and 75 years old with acute or convalescent COVID-19.

This clone was picked up one time. The gene calls are TRBV9 and TRBJ2-1, with D perhaps TRBD2 (6 bases). Germline-derived CDR1 and CDR2 are SGDLS and YYNGEE. The CDR3 contains 15 residues. V was trimmed by 0 bases and J by 5 bases, leaving 12 bases between them. Here the CDR3 reads CASSVAPGGDNEQFF. DNA of the CDR3: TGTGCCAGCAGCGTAGCCCCCGGGGGAGACAATGAGCAGTTCTTC.

The CDR3 nucleotides read TGTGCCAGCAGTTACACTGGGGGGAATTCGCAGTACTTC. Protein: CASSYTGGNSQYF. The rearrangement links TRBV6-2 or TRBV6-3 to TRBJ2-7, with TRBD2 as a possible D gene (6 bases). CDR3 length: 13 residues. Germline CDR1 is MNHEY and CDR2 is SVGEGT. V was shortened by 2 bases and J by 9 bases, with 14 bases between the two germline ends.

The genes are TRBV25-1 and TRBJ1-1, with D hard to call. Germline assignment: CDR1 MGHDK and CDR2 SYGVNS. The CDR3 extends over 12 amino acids. V dropped 6 bases and J dropped 4 bases, with 9 bases sitting between them. CDR3 residues: CASREHFTEAFF. In DNA form, the CDR3 reads TGTGCCAGCAGAGAGCATTTCACTGAAGCTTTCTTT. The full variable domain, with the rest looked up from reference TRBV25-1 and TRBJ1-1, is EADIYQTPRYLVIGTGKKITLECSQTMGHDKMYWYQQDPGMELHLIHYSYGVNSTEKGDLSSESTVSRIRTEHFPLTLESARPSHTSQYLCASREHFTEAFFGQGTRLTVV.

This clone was observed a few times. The chain employs TRBV6-5 and TRBJ2-7, with D tentatively TRBD1 (6 bases). Looked up from germline, CDR1 is MNHEY and CDR2 is SVGAGI. This CDR3 contains 13 residues. The V and J ends lost 7 bases and 6 bases respectively, with 16 bases between them. The CDR3: CASTSPQGGEQYF. The CDR3 coding sequence is TGTGCCAGCACATCCCCACAGGGTGGCGAGCAGTACTTC.

The V call is TRBV11-3, the J call TRBJ1-1; D uncertain. The CDR3 length is 14 residues. Per the germline V gene, CDR1 is SGHNT and CDR2 is YENEEA. Trimming shortened V by 4 bases and J by 1 base, and 10 bases separated the two germline ends. CDR3 in amino acids: CASSSGGKNTEAFF. The DNA for the CDR3 is TGTGCCAGCAGCTCGGGAGGGAAGAACACTGAAGCTTTCTTT. Combining the CDR3 with reference TRBV11-3 and TRBJ1-1 gives the whole variable domain EAGVVQSPRYKIIEKKQPVAFWCNPISGHNTLYWYLQNLGQGPELLIRYENEEAVDDSQLPKDRFSAERLKGVDSTLKIQPAELGDSAVYLCASSSGGKNTEAFFGQGTRLTVV.

This clone showed up just a few times. The same CDR3 arises from other DNA sequences in this sample as well. CDR3 DNA: TGCAGCGTTGGGCAAGGCCCGGGGGAGACCCAGTACTTC. It is translated as CSVGQGPGETQYF. The gene calls are TRBV29-1 and TRBJ2-5; perhaps TRBD2 as D (5 bases). This CDR3 region has 13 residues. Germline-derived CDR1 and CDR2 are SQVTM and ANQGSEA. The V end lost 4 bases, the J end lost 5 bases, and 14 bases lay between the germline ends.

The chain carries TRBV28 and TRBJ1-1; D remains ambiguous. The CDR3 has 14 residues. V was shortened by 5 bases and J by 9 bases, with 19 bases between the two germline ends. The germline V gene encodes CDR1 MDHEN and CDR2 SYDVKM. The CDR3: CASSRIEGQMKAFF. The CDR3 DNA reads TGTGCCAGCAGTAGGATTGAGGGCCAAATGAAAGCTTTCTTT.

The chain is built from TRBV3-1 (or the pseudogene TRBV3-2) and TRBJ2-7; D is perhaps TRBD2 (6 bases). Trimming took 2 bases from V and 0 from J, leaving 14 bases between them. From germline, CDR1 is LGHDT and CDR2 YNNKEL (reference sequence). This CDR3 has 16 amino acids. CDR3 loop: CASSQQGGLLSYEQYF. The CDR3 DNA sequence: TGTGCCAGCAGCCAACAAGGAGGGCTCCTCTCCTACGAGCAGTACTTC.

The chain links TRBV5-1 to TRBJ2-2; 10 nucleotides line up with TRBD2. Germline CDR1 is SGHRS and CDR2 is YFSETQ. CDR3 length: 15 amino acids. The junction had 4 bases not matched to a gene; V was cut back by 0 bases and J by 8 bases. The CDR3 DNA is TGCGCCAGCAGCTTGGTTGCTAGCGGGAGTGGGGAGCTGTTTTTT. This encodes CASSLVASGSGELFF.

V gene TRBV5-1 combines with J gene TRBJ2-1, with 13 bases that match TRBD2. Per the germline V gene, CDR1 is SGHRS and CDR2 is YFSETQ. Germline trimming cut 3 bases from V and 4 bases from J; bases unmatched to any gene: 1. CDR3 length: 15 residues. The CDR3 is CASSWGLAGYNEQFF. CDR3 nucleotides: TGCGCCAGCAGCTGGGGACTAGCGGGATACAATGAGCAGTTCTTC. Supplemented by reference TRBV5-1 and TRBJ2-1, the full variable domain reads KAGVTQTPRYLIKTRGQQVTLSCSPISGHRSVSWYQQTPGQGLQFLFEYFSETQRNKGNFPGRFSGRQFSNSRSEMNVSTLELGDSALYLCASSWGLAGYNEQFFGPGTRLTVL.